This T cell receptor beta chain was sequenced during a study of blood T cells in healthy people across ages. Trimming removed 2 bases from V and 6 bases from J, with 7 bases in between. The germline gives CDR1 WNHNN, CDR2 SYGVQD (reference sequence). CDR3 length equals 13 residues. To note about this clonotype: No antigen is known for it.

Whole-study findings and limits: Higher naive T cell percentage went strongly together with higher TCR beta diversity.

Then a second PCR, running roughly 7 to 11 cycles, was carried out with a sample-barcoded 5' primer and a J-beta primer mix. Using its own MiXCR run on the 5' RACE reads, TCRdb lists one record per CDR3 protein. Seen here are approximately 1.5 million distinct CDR3 sequences, roughly 32% observed once, and the top ten hold about 11%. This sequence was found in a woman aged 25 to 39 in good health. The gene calls are TRBV10-1 and TRBJ2-2; D call uncertain. Specimen: blood. CDR3 coding DNA: TGCGCCAGCAGTGAGATTACGGCCGGGGAGCTGTTTTTT. Its translation: CASSEITAGELFF.